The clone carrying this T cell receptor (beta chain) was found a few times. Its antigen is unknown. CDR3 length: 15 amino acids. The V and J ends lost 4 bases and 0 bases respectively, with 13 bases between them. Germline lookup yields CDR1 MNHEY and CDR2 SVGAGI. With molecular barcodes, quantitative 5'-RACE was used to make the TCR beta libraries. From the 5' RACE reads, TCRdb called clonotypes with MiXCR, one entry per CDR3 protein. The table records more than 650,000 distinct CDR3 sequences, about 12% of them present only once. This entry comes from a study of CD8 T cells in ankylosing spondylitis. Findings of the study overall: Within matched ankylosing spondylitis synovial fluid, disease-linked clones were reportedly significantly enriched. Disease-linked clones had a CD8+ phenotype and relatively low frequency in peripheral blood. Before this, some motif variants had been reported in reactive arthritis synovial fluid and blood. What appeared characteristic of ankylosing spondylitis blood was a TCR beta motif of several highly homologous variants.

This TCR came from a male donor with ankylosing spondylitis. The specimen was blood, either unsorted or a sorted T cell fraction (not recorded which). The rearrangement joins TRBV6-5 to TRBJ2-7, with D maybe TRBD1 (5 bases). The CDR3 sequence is CASSSQRGSSYEQYF. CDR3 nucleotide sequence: TGTGCCAGCAGTTCCCAAAGGGGAAGCTCCTACGAGCAGTACTTC.